What follows describes a single TCR beta chain. The antigen is undetermined. Analyses pooled second doses at about 4 or about 12 weeks. The entry originates in a study of T cell responses to AZD1222 COVID-19 vaccine. General study points: Donors were chiefly white British, with a greater number of females, and clonal diversity was perhaps underestimated. Without day 14 samples, only post-peak T cell repertoires were studied.

The data were produced by immunoSEQ multiplex PCR, yet TCRdb's version contains in-frame clones alone and is incomplete. The data show 95,000 to 130,000 clones, with roughly 92% seen just once and more than 1.5% held by the top ten. V was pared by 7 bases and J by 7 bases, with 4 bases of the junction left unmatched. In germline, CDR1 is MDHEN, CDR2 SYDVKM. The CDR3 has 13 residues. The sequence came from an adult who received the AZD1222 COVID-19 vaccine. This chain links TRBV28 with TRBJ1-2, with 12 nucleotides matching TRBD1. The sequencing here drew on peripheral blood, taken 28 days after the second AZD1222 dose. The CDR3 here is CASTLGQGAGYTF. The CDR3 DNA reads TGTGCCAGCACCTTGGGACAGGGGGCTGGCTACACCTTC.